The 3 T cell receptor beta chains reported below all come from one sample, sequenced in a study of blood T cell repertoires in COVID-19. Sequenced by immunoSEQ multiplex PCR; TCRdb stores in-frame clones only, minus some. The data contain about 100,000 clones, 70% to 90% of them singletons. The sequenced sample consisted of peripheral blood. These receptors were collected from a middle-aged man with active or convalescent COVID-19.

This chain connects TRBV29-1 to TRBJ2-2, with TRBD1 identical over 8 bases. The CDR3 is made up of 14 amino acids. Germline lookup yields CDR1 SQVTM and CDR2 ANQGSEA. V was pared by 7 bases and J by 5 bases, with 9 bases of the junction left unmatched. CDR3 sequence: CSGMTGERTGELFF. The DNA of the CDR3 is TGCAGCGGAATGACAGGGGAGAGAACCGGGGAGCTGTTTTTT.

The chain joins TRBV29-1 to TRBJ2-5, with a weak D call TRBD1 (6 bases). Germline V gene sequence: CDR1 SQVTM, CDR2 ANQGSEA. The CDR3 totals 13 residues. V was pared by 1 base and J by 6 bases, with 12 bases between. The CDR3 sequence: CSVEVTGLKTQYF. Written as DNA, the CDR3 is TGCAGCGTTGAAGTAACAGGGTTGAAGACCCAGTACTTC.

V and J are TRBV21-1 and TRBJ1-1. TRBV21-1 is an annotated pseudogene. CDR3 length equals 15 residues. CDR3: CASSKGLGENTEAFF. The CDR3 DNA reads TGTGCCAGCAGCAAAGGGCTGGGAGAGAACACTGAAGCTTTCTTT.